This T cell receptor beta chain originates from a study of vaccination effects on CD4 cells after COVID-19. Study-wide context: Ahead of sequencing, the ViraFEST assay grew antigen-specific CD4+ T cells using viral peptide pools. PBMC cultures contained about 2 million cells per well, 10 IU/ml IL-2 and around 9.3 ug/ml peptides. Study-wide results and limits: The study dataset contains few convalescent patients and includes no early post-infection timepoints.

Concerning this clone itself: What it binds is unknown.

With more than nine days of culture completed, CD4+ T cells were isolated. Either the mRNA-1273 or the BNT162b2 vaccine was given to participants as two doses. On days 3 and 7, fresh IL-2 medium replaced half the medium. Data came from immunoSEQ multiplex PCR; TCRdb stores just in-frame clones and leaves some out. The sample lists about 73,000 clones, over 65% seen once, with more than 2% in the top ten. The junction had 3 bases not matched to a gene; V was cut back by 4 bases and J by 7 bases. Germline loops: CDR1 MNHEY, CDR2 SVGAGI. The CDR3 loop spans 12 amino acids. The source was CD4+ T cells from PBMCs cultured without peptide, collected after COVID-19 vaccination. J is TRBJ1-1 and V is TRBV6-5; TRBD1 agrees at 7 bases. This clonotype was obtained from a human donor who received a COVID-19 vaccine. The CDR3 is CASSFDRVEAFF. The DNA of the CDR3 is TGTGCCAGCAGTTTCGACAGGGTTGAAGCTTTCTTT.